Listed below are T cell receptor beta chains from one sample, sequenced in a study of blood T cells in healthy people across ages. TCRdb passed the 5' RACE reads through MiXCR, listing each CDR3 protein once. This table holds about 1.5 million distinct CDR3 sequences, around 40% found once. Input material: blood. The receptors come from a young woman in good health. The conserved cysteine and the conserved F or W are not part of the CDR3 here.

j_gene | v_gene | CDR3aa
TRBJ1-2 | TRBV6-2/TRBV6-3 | ASRSMGQQFYGYT
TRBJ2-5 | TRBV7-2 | ASSFSRAAGETQY
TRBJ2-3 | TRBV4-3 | ASSKDLLGLAGGKVVADTQY
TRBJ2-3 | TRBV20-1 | SASRASGLFTDTQY
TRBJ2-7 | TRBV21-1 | ASSKPFPGLVFSEQY
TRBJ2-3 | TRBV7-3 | ASTQVAGATDTQY
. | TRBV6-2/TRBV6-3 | ASSYSPSGDEQY
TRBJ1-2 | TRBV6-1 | ASSERRAQDGYT
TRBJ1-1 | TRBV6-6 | ASSYSILNTEAF
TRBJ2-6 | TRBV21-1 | ASPGQSSGANVLT
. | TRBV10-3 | AISDEGGTYEQY
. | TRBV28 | ASTELGQGTYEQY
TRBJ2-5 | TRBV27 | ASSLFFGETQY
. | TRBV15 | ATSRVGGGKNIQY
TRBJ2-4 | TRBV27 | ASSAIPGGRQY
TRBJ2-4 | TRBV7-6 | AGSLTTGGGEQY
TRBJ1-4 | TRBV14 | ASSQTWGRPNEKLF
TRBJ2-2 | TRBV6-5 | ASSYSATGGTGELF
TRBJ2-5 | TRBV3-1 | ASSQSGLAVQETQY
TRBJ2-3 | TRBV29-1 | SAAILAVLGTDTQY
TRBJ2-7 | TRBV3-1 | ASSQDWQTYEQY
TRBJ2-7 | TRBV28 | ASSFWGTGVYEQY
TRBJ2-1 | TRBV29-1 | SVKGWTSGYNEQF
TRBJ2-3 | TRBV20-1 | SAGKSGGDTDTQY
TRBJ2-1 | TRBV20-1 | SPLTILAGGPNEQF
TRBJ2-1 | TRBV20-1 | SADDRGGYNEQF
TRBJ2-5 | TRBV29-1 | SALQGTQETQY
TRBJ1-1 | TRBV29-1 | SVERDRRTEAF
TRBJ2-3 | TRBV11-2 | ASRPIIWRGTDTQY
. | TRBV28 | ASSSPGQEGSNEQY
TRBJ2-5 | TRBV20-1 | SARPDGQETQY
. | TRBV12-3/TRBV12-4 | ASRPAGELNEQY
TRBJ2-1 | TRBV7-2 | ASRNREGQGNEQF